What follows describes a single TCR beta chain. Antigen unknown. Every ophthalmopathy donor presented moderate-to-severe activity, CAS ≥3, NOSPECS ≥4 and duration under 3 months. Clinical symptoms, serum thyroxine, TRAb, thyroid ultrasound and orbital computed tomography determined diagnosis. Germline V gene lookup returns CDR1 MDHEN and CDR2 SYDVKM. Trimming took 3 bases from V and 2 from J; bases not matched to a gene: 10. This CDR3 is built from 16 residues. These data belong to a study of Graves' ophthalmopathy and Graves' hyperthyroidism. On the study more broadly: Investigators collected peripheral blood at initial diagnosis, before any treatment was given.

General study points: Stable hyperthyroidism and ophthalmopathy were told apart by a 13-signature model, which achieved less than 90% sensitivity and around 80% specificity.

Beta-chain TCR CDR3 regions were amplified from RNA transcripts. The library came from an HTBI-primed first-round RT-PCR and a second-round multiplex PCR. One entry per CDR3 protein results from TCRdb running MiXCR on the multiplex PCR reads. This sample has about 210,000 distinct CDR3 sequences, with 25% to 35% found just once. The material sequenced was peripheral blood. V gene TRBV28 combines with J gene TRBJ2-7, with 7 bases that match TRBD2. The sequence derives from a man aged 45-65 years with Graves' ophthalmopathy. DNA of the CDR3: TGTGCCAGCAGTTTTTATCTAGCGGACCTTACCTACGAGCAGTACTTC. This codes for CASSFYLADLTYEQYF.